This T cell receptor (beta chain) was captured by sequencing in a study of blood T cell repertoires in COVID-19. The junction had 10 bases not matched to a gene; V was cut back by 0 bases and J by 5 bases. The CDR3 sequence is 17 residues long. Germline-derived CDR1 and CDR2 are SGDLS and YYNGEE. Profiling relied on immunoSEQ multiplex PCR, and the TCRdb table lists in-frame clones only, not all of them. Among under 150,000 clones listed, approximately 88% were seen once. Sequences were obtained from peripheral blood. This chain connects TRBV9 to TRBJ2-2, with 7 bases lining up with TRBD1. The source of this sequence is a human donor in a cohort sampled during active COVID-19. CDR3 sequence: CASSVGTGVLGTGELFF. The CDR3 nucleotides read TGTGCCAGCAGCGTAGGAACAGGGGTTTTGGGAACCGGGGAGCTGTTTTTT. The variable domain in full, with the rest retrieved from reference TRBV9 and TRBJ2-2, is DSGVTQTPKHLITATGQRVTLRCSPRSGDLSVYWYQQSLDQGLQFLIQYYNGEERAKGNILERFSAQQFPDLHSELNLSSLELGDSALYFCASSVGTGVLGTGELFFGEGSRLTVL.